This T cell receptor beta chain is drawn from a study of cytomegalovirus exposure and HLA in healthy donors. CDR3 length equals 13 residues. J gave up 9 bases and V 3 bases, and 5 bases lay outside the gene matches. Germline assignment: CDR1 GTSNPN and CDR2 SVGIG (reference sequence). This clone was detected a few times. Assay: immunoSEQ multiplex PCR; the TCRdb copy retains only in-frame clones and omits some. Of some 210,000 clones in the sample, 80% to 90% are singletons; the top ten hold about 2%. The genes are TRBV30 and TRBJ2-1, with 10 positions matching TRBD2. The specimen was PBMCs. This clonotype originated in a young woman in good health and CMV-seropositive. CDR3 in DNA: TGTGCCTGGAGCGGGACTAGCGAGGGTGAGCAGTTCTTC. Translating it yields CAWSGTSEGEQFF.